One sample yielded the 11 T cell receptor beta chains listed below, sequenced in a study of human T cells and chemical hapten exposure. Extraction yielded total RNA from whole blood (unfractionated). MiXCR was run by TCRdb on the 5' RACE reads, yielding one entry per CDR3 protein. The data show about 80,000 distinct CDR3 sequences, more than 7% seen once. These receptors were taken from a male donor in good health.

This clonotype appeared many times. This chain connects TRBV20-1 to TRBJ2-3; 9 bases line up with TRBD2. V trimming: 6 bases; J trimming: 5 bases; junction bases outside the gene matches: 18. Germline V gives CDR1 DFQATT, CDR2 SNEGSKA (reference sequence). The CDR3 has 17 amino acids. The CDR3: CSANNLAGEEVVDTQYF. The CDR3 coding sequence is TGCAGTGCAAACAACTTAGCGGGAGAAGAGGTAGTAGATACGCAGTATTTT.

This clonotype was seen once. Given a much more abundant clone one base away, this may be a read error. The CDR3: CASGYEGASEKLFF. The DNA of the CDR3 is TGTGCCAGCGGTTATGAGGGGGCCTCCGAAAAACTGTTTTTT. The rearrangement uses TRBV6-5 and TRBJ1-4; 7 bases are a match to TRBD1. The CDR3 length is 14 residues. Germline-derived CDR1 and CDR2 are MNHEY and SVGAGI.

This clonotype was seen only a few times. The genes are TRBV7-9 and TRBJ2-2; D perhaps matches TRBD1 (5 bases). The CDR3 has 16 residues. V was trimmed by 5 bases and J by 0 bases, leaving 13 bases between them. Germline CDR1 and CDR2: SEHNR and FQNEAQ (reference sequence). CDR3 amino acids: CASSPKGPSNTGELFF. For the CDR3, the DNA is TGTGCCAGCAGCCCAAAGGGGCCCTCGAACACCGGGGAGCTGTTTTTT.

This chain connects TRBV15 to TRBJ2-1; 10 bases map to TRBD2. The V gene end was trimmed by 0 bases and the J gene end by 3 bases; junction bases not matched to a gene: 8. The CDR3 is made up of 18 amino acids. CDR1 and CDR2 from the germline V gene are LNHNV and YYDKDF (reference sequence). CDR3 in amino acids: CATSRDSSGRDIYNEQFF. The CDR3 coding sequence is TGTGCCACCAGCAGAGATAGCAGCGGGAGGGACATCTACAATGAGCAGTTCTTC. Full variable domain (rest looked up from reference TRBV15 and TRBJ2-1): DAMVIQNPRYQVTQFGKPVTLSCSQTLNHNVMYWYQQKSSQAPKLLFHYYDKDFNNEADTPDNFQSRRPNTSFCFLDIRSPGLGDTAMYLCATSRDSSGRDIYNEQFFGPGTRLTVL.

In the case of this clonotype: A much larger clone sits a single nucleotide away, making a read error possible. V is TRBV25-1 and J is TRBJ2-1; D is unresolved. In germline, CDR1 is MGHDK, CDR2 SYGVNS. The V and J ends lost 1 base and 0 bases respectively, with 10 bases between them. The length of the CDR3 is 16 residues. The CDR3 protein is CASSEWTKSSYNEQFF. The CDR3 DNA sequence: TGTGCCAGCAGTGAATGGACGAAAAGCTCCTACAATGAGCAGTTCTTC.

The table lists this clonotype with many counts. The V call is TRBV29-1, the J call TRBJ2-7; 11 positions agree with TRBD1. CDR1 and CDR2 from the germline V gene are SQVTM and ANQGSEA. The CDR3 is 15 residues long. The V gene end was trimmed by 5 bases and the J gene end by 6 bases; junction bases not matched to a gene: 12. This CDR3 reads CSVRPGTGGNLEQYF. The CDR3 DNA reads TGCAGCGTTCGTCCCGGGACAGGGGGAAATCTCGAGCAGTACTTC.

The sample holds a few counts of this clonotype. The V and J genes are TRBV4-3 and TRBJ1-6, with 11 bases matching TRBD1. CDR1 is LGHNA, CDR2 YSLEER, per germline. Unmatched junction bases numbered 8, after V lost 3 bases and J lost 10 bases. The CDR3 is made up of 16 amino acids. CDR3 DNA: TGCGCCAGCAGCCAGGACGGGACAGGGGGGAACTCACCCCTCCACTTT. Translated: CASSQDGTGGNSPLHF.

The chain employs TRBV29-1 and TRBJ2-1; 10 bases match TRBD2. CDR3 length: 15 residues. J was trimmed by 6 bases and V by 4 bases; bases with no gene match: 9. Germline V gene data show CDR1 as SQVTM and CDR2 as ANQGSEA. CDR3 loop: CSVGMVAGGRNEQFF. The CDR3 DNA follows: TGCAGCGTTGGGATGGTAGCGGGGGGACGCAATGAGCAGTTCTTC.

The CDR3 coding sequence is TGCGCCAGCAGCTCCACAGGGGGCATCGATCAGCCCCAGCATTTT. As protein: CASSSTGGIDQPQHF. This chain connects TRBV5-1 to TRBJ1-5, with 9 positions matching TRBD1. The junction had 6 bases not matched to a gene; V was cut back by 3 bases and J by 5 bases. This CDR3 spans 15 amino acids. Germline lookup yields CDR1 SGHRS and CDR2 YFSETQ.

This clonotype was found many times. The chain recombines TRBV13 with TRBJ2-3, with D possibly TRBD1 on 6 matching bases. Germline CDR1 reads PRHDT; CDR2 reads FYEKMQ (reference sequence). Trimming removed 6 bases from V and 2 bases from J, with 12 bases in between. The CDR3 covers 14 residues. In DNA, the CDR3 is TGTGCCAGCAGGACGGGACACAACACAGATACGCAGTATTTT. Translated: CASRTGHNTDTQYF.

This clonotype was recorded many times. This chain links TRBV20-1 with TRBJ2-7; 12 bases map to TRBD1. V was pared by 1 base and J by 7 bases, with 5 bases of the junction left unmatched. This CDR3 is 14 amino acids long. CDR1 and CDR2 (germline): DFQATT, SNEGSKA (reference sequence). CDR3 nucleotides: TGCAGTGCTAGAGTGGGACAGGGGGCCATGGAGCAGTACTTC. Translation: CSARVGQGAMEQYF.